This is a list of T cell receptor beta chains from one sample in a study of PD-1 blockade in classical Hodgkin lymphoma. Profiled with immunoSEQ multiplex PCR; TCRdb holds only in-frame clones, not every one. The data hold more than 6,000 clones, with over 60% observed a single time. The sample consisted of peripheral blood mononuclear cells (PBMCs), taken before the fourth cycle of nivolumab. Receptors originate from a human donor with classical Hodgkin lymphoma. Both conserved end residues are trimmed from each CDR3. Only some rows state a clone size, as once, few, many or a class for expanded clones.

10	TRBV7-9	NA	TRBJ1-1	ASSPRGTEAF
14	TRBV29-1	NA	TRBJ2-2	SVEGPGGLNTGELF
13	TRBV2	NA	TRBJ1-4	ASSGTTATNEKLF
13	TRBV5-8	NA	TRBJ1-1	ASSFLGQENTEAF
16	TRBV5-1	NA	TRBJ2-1	ASSLAWASGRADNEQF
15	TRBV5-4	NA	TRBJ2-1	ASSLQLAGHSYNEQF
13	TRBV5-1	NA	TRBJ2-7	ASSPTSGVTYEQY
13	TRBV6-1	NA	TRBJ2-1	ASSGALGSSNEQF
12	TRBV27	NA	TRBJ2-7	ASSLRDASYEQY
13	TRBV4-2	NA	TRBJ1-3	ASSPEDRGGNTIY
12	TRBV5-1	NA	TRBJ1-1	ASSLGEEGTEAF
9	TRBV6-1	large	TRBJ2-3	ASSSTDTQY
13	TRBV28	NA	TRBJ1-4	ASTPTGVGKEKLF
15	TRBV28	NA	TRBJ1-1	ASSVPGDRVDGTEAF
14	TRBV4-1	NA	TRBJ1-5	ASSQAGAGRNQPQH
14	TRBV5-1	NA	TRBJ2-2	ASSLDGRYNTGELF
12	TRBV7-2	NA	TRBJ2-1	ASSWVADYNEQF
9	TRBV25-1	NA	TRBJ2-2	ASSPSGELF
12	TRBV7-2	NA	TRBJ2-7	ASSLRQGRYEQY
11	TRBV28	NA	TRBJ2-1	ASSLNRDREQF
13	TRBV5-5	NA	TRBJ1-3	ASSPTGTSGNTIY
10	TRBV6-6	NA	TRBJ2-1	ASSWTKDEQF
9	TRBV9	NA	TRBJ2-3	ASSVADTQY
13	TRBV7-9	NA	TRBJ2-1	ASSETSGRALEQF
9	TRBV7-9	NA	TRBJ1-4	ASQTGMKLF